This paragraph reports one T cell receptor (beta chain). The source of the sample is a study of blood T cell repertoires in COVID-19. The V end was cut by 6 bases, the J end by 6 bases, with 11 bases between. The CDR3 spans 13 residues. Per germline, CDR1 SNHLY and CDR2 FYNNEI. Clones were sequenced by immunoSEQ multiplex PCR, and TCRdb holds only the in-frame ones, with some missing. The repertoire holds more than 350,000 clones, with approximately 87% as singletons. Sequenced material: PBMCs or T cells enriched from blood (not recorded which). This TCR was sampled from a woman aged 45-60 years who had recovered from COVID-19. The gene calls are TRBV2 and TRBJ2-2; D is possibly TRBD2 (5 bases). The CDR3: CASSEPSSGELFF. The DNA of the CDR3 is TGTGCCAGCAGCGAACCTAGCTCCGGGGAGCTGTTTTTT.